This T cell receptor beta chain was documented in a study of blood T cell repertoires in COVID-19. Looking at the study overall: COVID-19 samples from acute and convalescent phases originated in the United States, Italy and Spain.

Generated by immunoSEQ multiplex PCR, the TCRdb table keeps only in-frame clones and is missing some. The repertoire includes hundreds of thousands of clones, roughly 76% of them detected once, and 7.5% sits in the top ten. With regard to this clone: Within the sample, other DNA sequences also encode this same CDR3.

With 4 bases removed from V and 2 bases from J, the gap between germline ends came to 8 bases. Looked up from germline, CDR1 is SGHTA and CDR2 is FQGTGA. CDR3 length: 13 amino acids. Seattle's cohort entered during active infection and was followed longitudinally. V and J are TRBV7-3 and TRBJ1-1; tentative D call: TRBD1 (5 bases). The receptor's source is a woman older than 75 with COVID-19, enrolled during active disease. Sequenced: peripheral blood. The CDR3 is CASSSQGNTEAFF. Written as DNA, the CDR3 is TGTGCCAGCAGCTCCCAGGGAAACACTGAAGCTTTCTTT. Full variable domain (outside the CDR3, taken from reference TRBV7-3 and TRBJ1-1): GAGVSQTPSNKVTEKGKYVELRCDPISGHTALYWYRQSLGQGPEFLIYFQGTGAADDSGLPNDRFFAVRPEGSVSTLKIQRTERGDSAVYLCASSSQGNTEAFFGQGTRLTVV.